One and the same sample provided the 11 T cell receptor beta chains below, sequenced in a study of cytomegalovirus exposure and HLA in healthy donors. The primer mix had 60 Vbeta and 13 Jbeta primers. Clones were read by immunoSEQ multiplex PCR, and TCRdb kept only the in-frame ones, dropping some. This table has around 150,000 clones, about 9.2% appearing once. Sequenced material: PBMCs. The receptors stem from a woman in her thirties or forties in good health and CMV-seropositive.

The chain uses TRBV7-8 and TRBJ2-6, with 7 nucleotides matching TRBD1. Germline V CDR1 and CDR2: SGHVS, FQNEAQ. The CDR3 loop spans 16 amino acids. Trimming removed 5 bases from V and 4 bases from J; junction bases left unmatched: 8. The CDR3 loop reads CASSPDRSSGANVLTF. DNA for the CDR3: TGTGCCAGCAGCCCGGACAGGTCCTCCGGGGCCAACGTCCTGACTTTC. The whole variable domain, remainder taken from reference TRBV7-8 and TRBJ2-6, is GAGVSQSPRYKVAKRGQDVALRCDPISGHVSLFWYQQALGQGPEFLTYFQNEAQLDKSGLPSDRFFAERPEGSVSTLKIQRTQQEDSAVYLCASSPDRSSGANVLTFGAGSRLTVL.

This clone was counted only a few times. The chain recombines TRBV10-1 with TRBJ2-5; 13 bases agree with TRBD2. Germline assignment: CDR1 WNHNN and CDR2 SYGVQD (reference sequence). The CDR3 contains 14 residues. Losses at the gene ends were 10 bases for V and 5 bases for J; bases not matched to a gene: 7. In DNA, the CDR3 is TGCGCCAATCGACTAGCGGGGGGCCAGGAGACCCAGTACTTC. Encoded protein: CANRLAGGQETQYF.

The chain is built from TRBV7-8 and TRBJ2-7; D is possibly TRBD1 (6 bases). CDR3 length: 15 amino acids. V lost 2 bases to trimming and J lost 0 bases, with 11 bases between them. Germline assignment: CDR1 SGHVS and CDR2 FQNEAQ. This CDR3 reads CASSLTPQGSYEQYF. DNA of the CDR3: TGTGCCAGCAGCTTAACTCCACAGGGCTCCTACGAGCAGTACTTC.

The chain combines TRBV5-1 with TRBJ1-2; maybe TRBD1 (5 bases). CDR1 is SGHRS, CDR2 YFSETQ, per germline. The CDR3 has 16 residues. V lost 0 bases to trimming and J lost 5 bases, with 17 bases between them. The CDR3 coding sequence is TGCGCCAGCAGCTTGGCCTCGGGGGTTTCCGGGTATGGCTACACCTTC. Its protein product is CASSLASGVSGYGYTF. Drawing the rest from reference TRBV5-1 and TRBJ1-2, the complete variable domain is KAGVTQTPRYLIKTRGQQVTLSCSPISGHRSVSWYQQTPGQGLQFLFEYFSETQRNKGNFPGRFSGRQFSNSRSEMNVSTLELGDSALYLCASSLASGVSGYGYTFGSGTRLTVV.

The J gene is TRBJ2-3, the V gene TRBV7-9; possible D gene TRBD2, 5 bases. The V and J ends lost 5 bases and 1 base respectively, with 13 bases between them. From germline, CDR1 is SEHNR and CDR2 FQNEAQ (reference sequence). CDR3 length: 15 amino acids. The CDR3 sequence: CASSPKRRRTDTQYF. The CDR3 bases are TGTGCCAGCAGCCCCAAGCGGCGACGCACAGATACGCAGTATTTT.

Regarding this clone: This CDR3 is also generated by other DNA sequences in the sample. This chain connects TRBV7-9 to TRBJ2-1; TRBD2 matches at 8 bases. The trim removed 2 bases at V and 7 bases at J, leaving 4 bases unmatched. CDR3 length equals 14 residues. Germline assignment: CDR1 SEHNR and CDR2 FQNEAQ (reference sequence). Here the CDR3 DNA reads TGTGCCAGCAGCTTAACGGGGGGGGGAAATGAGCAGTTCTTC. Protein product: CASSLTGGGNEQFF. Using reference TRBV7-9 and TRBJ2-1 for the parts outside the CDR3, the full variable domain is DTGVSQNPRHKITKRGQNVTFRCDPISEHNRLYWYRQTLGQGPEFLTYFQNEAQLEKSRLLSDRFSAERPKGSFSTLEIQRTEQGDSAMYLCASSLTGGGNEQFFGPGTRLTVL.

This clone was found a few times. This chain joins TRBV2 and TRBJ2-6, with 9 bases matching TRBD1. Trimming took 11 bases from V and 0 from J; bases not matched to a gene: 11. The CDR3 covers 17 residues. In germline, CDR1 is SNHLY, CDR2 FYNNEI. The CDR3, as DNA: TGTGCCCAGCACGGGGGGACAGGGTTCTCTGGGGCCAACGTCCTGACTTTC. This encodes CAQHGGTGFSGANVLTF.

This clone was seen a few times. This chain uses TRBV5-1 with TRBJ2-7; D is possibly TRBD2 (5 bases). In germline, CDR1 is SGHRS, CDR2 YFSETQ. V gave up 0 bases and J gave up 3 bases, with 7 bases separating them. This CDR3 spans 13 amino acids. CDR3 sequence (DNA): TGCGCCAGCAGCTTGGGACGGGACTACGAGCAGTACTTC. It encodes CASSLGRDYEQYF.

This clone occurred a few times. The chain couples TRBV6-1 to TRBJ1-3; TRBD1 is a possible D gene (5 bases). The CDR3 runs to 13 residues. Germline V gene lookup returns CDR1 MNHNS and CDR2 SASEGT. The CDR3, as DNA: TGTGCGGGCAGGGCGGCCGCCGGAAACACCATATATTTT. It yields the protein CAGRAAAGNTIYF.

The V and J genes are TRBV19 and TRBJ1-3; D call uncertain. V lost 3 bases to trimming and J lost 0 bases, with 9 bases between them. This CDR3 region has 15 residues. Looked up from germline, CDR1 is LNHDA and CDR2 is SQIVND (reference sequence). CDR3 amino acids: CASSIRGLSGNTIYF. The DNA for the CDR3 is TGTGCCAGTAGTATTAGAGGGCTCTCTGGAAACACCATATATTTT.

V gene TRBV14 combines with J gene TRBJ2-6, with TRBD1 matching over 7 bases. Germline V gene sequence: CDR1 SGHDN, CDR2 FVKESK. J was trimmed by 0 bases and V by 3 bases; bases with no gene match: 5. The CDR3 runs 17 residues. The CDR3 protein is CASSQGQFLSGANVLTF. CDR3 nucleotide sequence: TGTGCCAGCAGCCAGGGACAGTTCCTCTCTGGGGCCAACGTCCTGACTTTC.